Included here is one T cell receptor (beta chain) sequence, with context. The data were obtained in a study of control samples from healthy donors and cancer patients. Sequencing was performed with immunoSEQ multiplex PCR; in TCRdb, only in-frame clones are kept and a portion is missing. This table has about 120,000 clones, approximately 90% appearing once. The CDR3 is made up of 16 amino acids. The germline gives CDR1 SEHNR, CDR2 FQNEAQ (reference sequence). The ends lost 9 bases at V and 3 bases at J; junction bases unmatched: 15. This clonotype was sampled from a man younger than 40 in good health. Source material: blood. The chain couples TRBV7-9 to TRBJ2-3; 7 positions match TRBD2. The CDR3 sequence: CASTVPPGGGTDTQYF. CDR3 bases: TGTGCCAGTACCGTCCCACCCGGGGGAGGGACAGATACGCAGTATTTT.